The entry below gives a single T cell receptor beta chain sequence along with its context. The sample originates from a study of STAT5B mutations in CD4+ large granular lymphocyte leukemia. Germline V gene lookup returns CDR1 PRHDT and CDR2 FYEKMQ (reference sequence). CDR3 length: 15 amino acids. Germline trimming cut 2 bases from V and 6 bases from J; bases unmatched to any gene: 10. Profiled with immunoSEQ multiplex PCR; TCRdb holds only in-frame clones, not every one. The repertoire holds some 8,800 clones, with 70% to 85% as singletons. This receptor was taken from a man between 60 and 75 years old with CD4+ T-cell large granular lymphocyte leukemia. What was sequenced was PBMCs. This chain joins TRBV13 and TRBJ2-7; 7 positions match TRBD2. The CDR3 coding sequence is TGTGCCAGCAGCTTACTTCGGGGCGGGAGCGGCGAGCAGTACTTC. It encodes CASSLLRGGSGEQYF.